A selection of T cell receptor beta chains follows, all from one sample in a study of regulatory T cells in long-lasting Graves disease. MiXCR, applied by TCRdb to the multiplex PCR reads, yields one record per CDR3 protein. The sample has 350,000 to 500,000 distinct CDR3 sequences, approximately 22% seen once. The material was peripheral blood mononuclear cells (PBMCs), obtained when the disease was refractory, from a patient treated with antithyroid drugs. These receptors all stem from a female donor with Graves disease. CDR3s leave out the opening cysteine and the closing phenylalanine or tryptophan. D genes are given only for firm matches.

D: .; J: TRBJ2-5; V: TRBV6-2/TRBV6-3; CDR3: ASSEAGGIQETQY
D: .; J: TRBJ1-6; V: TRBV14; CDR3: ASSQGHQSSYNSPLH
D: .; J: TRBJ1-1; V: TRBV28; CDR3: ASSLGGGGSEAF
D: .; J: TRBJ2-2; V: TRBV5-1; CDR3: ASSPSSQVAGELF
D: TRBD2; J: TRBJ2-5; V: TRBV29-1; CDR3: SVSSGSKETQY
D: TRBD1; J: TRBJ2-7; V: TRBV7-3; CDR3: ASSVSGDRVYSYEQY
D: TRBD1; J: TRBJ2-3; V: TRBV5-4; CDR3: ASSADRGREDTQY
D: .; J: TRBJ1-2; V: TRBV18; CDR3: ASSADRNYGYT
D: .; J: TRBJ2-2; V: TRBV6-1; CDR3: ASSTGPTGELF
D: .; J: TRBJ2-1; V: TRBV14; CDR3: ASSPKVLGPRKDEQF
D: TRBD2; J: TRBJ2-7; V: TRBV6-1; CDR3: ASSRGLAGEEQY
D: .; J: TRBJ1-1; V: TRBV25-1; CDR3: ASSAHTEAF
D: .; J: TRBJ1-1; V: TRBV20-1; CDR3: SAWVKNTEAF
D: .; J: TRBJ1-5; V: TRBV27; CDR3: ASSSLAGDQPQH
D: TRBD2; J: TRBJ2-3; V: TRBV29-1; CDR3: SVEGVGTSRAADTQY
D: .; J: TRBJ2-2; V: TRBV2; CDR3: ASSEALGIGATGELF
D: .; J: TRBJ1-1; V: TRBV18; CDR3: ASSPPGARAEAF
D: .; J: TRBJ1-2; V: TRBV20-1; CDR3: SARAGPGGYT
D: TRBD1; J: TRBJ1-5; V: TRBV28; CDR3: ASSFSQPLHDRAGSNQPQH
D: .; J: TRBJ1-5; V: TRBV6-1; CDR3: ASSERGNQPQH
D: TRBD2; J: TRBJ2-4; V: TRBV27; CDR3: ASSPRTSEGLAKNIQY
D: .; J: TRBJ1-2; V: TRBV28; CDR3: ASSLQPRGGYGYT
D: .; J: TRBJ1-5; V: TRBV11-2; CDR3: ASSPGGGNQPQH
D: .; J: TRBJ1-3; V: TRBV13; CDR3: ASSLDRFGNTIY
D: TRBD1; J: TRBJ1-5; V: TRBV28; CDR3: ASSLPNRGPYQPQH
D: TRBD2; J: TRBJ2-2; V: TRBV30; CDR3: AWSTSGGNTGELF
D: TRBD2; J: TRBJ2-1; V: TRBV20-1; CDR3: SARDREGPYNEQF
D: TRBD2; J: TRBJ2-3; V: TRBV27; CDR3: ASSFGGRLGTQY
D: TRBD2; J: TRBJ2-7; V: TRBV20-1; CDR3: SARRVAGWEQY
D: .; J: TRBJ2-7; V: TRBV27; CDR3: ASSPGALSYEQY
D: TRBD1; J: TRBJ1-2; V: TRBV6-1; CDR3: ASSPWTGPFYGYT
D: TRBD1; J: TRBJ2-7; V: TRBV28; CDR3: ASSPGQGSSSYEQY
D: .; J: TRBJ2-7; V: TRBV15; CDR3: ATSRDLGGDPYEQY
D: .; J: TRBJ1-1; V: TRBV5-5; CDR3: ASSRTRKSSEAF
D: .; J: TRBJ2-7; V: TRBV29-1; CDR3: SVMKGGVRTRYEQY
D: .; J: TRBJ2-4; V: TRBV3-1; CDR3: ASSDALSIQY
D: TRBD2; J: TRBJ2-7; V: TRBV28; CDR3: ASSFTSGPYEQY
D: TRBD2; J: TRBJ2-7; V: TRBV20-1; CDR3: SAPLAARPYEQY
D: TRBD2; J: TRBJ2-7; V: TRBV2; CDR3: ASSVLAGDYYEQY
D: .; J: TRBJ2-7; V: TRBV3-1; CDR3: ASSFPGASYEQY
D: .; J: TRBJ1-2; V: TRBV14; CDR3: ASSQGYGYGYT
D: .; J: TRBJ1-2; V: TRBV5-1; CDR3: ASSLEAYRHYGYT
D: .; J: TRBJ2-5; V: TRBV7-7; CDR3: ASSFGRGFYETQY
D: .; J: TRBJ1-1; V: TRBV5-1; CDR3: ASSFRAENTEAF
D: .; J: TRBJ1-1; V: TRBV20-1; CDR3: SARTAATEAF
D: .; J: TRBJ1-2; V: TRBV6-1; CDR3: ASSEGPGSNYGYT
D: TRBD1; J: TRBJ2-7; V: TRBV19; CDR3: ASSSLGQGGDYEQY
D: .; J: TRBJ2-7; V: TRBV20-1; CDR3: SARPRASSYEQY
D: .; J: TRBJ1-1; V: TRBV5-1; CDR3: ASSLIGGATEAF
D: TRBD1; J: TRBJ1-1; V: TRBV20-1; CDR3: SAREGGAWEAF
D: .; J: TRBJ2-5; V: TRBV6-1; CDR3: ASKLTNSGKTQY
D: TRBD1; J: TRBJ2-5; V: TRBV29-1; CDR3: SVYGTGQETQY
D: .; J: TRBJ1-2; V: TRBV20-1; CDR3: SARDLDGGYGYT
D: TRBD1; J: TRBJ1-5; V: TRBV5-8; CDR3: ASSLAGTGDQPQH
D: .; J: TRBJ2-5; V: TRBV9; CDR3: ASSVDVFYKAQY
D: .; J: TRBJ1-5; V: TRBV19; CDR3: ASSLDTPSNQPQH
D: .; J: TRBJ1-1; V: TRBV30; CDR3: AWTRTTTEAF